This T cell receptor beta chain was retrieved from a study of T-cell reconstitution after alpha-beta-depleted transplantation in children. The CDR3 has 16 amino acids. CDR1 MNHEY and CDR2 SVGEGT come from the germline V gene. The trim removed 2 bases at V and 3 bases at J, leaving 6 bases unmatched. Unique molecular identifiers were built into the TCRbeta library. TCRdb re-analysed the PCR reads in MiXCR, keeping a single row per CDR3 protein. This table has roughly 100,000 distinct CDR3 sequences, 6.5% to 8.5% appearing once. This receptor was identified in a human donor who donated a stem cell graft to a child with congenital amegakaryocytic thrombocytopenia. The sequences come from PBMCs from the stem cell graft donor, collected from the stem cell graft. This chain connects TRBV6-2 or TRBV6-3 to TRBJ2-2; TRBD1 aligns across 7 bases. The CDR3 DNA reads TGTGCCAGCAGTTACGATGGGACAGAGTACACCGGGGAGCTGTTTTTT. Translation gives CASSYDGTEYTGELFF.